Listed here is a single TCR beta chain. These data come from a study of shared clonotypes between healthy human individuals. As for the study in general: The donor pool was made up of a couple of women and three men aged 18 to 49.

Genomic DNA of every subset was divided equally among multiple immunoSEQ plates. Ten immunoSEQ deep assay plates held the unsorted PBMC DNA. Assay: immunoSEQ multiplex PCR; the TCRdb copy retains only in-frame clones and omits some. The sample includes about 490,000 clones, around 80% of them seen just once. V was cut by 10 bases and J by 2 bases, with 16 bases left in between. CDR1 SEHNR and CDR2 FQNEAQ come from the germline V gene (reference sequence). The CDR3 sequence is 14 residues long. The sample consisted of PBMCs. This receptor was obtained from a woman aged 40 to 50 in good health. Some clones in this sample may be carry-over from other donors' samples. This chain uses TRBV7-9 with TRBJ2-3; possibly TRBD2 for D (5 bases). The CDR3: CATPSGSNTDTQYF. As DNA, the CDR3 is TGTGCCACCCCCTCGGGGTCAAACACAGATACGCAGTATTTT. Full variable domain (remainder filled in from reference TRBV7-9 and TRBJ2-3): DTGVSQNPRHKITKRGQNVTFRCDPISEHNRLYWYRQTLGQGPEFLTYFQNEAQLEKSRLLSDRFSAERPKGSFSTLEIQRTEQGDSAMYLCATPSGSNTDTQYFGPGTRLTVL.